These T cell receptor beta chains were read from a single sample in a study of cytomegalovirus exposure and HLA in healthy donors. Sequenced by immunoSEQ multiplex PCR; TCRdb stores in-frame clones only, minus some. Of some 170,000 clones in the sample, approximately 87% were seen once. Specimen: PBMCs. All receptors come from a woman under 40 in good health and CMV-seronegative. Both conserved end residues are part of each CDR3. A D gene is named only where the DNA matches it firmly.

v_call	j_call	d_call	cdr3_nt	cdr3_aa
TRBV19	TRBJ2-3	TRBD2	TGTGCCAGTAGTGCGAGCGGGGGGGCCGCAGATACGCAGTATTTT	CASSASGGAADTQYF
TRBV11-1	TRBJ2-3	NA	TGTGCCAGCAGCTTAGAACGGCGCAGCACAGATACGCAGTATTTT	CASSLERRSTDTQYF
TRBV28	TRBJ2-3	NA	TGTGCCAGCACACGGCGCACAGATACGCAGTATTTT	CASTRRTDTQYF
TRBV28	TRBJ2-6	TRBD1	TGTGCCAGCAGTTTATGGGGACAGGGGGCGTTGGCTGGGGCCAACGTCCTGACTTTC	CASSLWGQGALAGANVLTF
TRBV6-4	TRBJ2-1	TRBD1	TGTGCCAGCAGCGAGGACAGGGGGCGCGGTGAGCAGTTCTTC	CASSEDRGRGEQFF
TRBV15	TRBJ1-4	NA	TGTGCCACCACCCACGGGACAACTAATGAAAAACTGTTTTTT	CATTHGTTNEKLFF
TRBV27	TRBJ2-7	TRBD2	TGTGCCAGCAGTTTAGGGGGGAGGGCCGGAGAGCAGTACTTC	CASSLGGRAGEQYF
TRBV7-6	TRBJ2-7	TRBD1	TGTGCCAGCAGCCTAATCGACAGGGGCAACGAGCAGTACTTC	CASSLIDRGNEQYF
TRBV4-1	TRBJ2-7	NA	TGCGCCAGCAGCCAGACACAGTTTACCTACGAGCAGTACTTC	CASSQTQFTYEQYF
TRBV27	TRBJ2-1	NA	TGTGCCACCTCATCTCACGTGGGCAATGAGCAGTTCTTC	CATSSHVGNEQFF
TRBV6-1	TRBJ2-1	NA	TGTGCCAGCAGTGAAGACACCTACAATGAGCAGTTCTTC	CASSEDTYNEQFF
TRBV11-2	TRBJ1-6	NA	TGTGCCAGCAGCTTCCTTCAGGGGTATAATTCACCCCTCCACTTT	CASSFLQGYNSPLHF
TRBV9	TRBJ2-7	NA	TGTGCCAGCAGCCAAGGTGGGGGGCCCTACGAGCAGTACTTC	CASSQGGGPYEQYF
TRBV5-1	TRBJ1-1	TRBD1	TGCGCCAGCAGCTCCACAGGGGGACAGAACACTGAAGCTTTCTTT	CASSSTGGQNTEAFF
TRBV29-1	TRBJ1-1	NA	TGCAGCGCTGAGACAGGACGGAACACTGAAGCTTTCTTT	CSAETGRNTEAFF
TRBV5-1	TRBJ2-7	NA	TGCGCCAGCAGCTTGGACCAGGGCACCTCCTACGAGCAGTACTTC	CASSLDQGTSYEQYF
TRBV7-8	TRBJ2-1	TRBD2	TGTGCCAGCAGCTTAGGCCGGACTAGCGGGATTAATGAGCAGTTCTTC	CASSLGRTSGINEQFF
TRBV9	TRBJ2-5	TRBD2	TGTGCCAGCAGCTTCGGGAGGGCGGGAGGTAACCAAGAGACCCAGTACTTC	CASSFGRAGGNQETQYF
TRBV5-1	TRBJ2-7	NA	TGCGCCAGCAGCTTGGGGGTTAGCGGCTACGAGCAGTACTTC	CASSLGVSGYEQYF
TRBV27	TRBJ2-7	NA	TGTGCCAGCAGTTTATCAGGGGGGAAGCGCGAGCAGTACTTC	CASSLSGGKREQYF
TRBV9	TRBJ2-2	NA	TGTGCCAGCAGCGTAGAGGAGGGAATGGGGGAGCTGTTTTTT	CASSVEEGMGELFF
TRBV27	TRBJ2-7	TRBD1	TGTGCCAGCAGTTTCGCATCCGTGGGACAGGGAAGCTACGAGCAGTACTTC	CASSFASVGQGSYEQYF
TRBV28	TRBJ2-7	NA	TGTGCCAGCAGTTCGACCCCCATCTACGAGCAGTACTTC	CASSSTPIYEQYF
TRBV7-8	TRBJ2-1	NA	TGTGCCAGCAGCTTAGTCCCGACATACAATGAGCAGTTCTTC	CASSLVPTYNEQFF
TRBV4-3	TRBJ1-2	NA	TGCGCCAGCAGCCAAGATAGTGCGCCCAGCTATGGCTACACCTTC	CASSQDSAPSYGYTF
TRBV6-5	TRBJ2-3	NA	TGTGCCAGCAGGAGGGATGGGGGATCAAATACGCAGTATTTT	CASRRDGGSNTQYF
TRBV4-1	TRBJ1-2	NA	TGCGCCAGCAGCCAAGGCACGACGGACGGATATGGCTACACCTTC	CASSQGTTDGYGYTF
TRBV11-1	TRBJ1-3	NA	TGTGCCAGCAGCGCCAAAAACACCATATATTTT	CASSAKNTIYF
TRBV29-1	TRBJ1-1	NA	TGCAGCGTCGATCGGGACACTAAGAACACTGAAGCTTTCTTT	CSVDRDTKNTEAFF
TRBV9	TRBJ1-2	TRBD1	TGTGCCAGCAGCTCAAACAGGGGGTCATATGGCTACACCTTC	CASSSNRGSYGYTF
TRBV18	TRBJ1-1	NA	TGTGCCAGCTCACCACGAGAAAACCCTGAAGCTTTCTTT	CASSPRENPEAFF